The table lists the clone carrying this T cell receptor beta chain with a count of one. The antigen remains undetermined. Clones were read by immunoSEQ multiplex PCR, and TCRdb kept only the in-frame ones, dropping some. The sample carries some 280,000 clones, approximately 94% recorded once. This specimen comes from a study of T cell responses to AZD1222 COVID-19 vaccine. Study-level points and caveats: Donor demographics were predominantly white British with a female majority; clonal diversity may be underestimated. There were vaccine-associated CD4 TCRs across spike, dominant at 160-218 and 743-854.

Trimming removed 5 bases at V and 2 bases at J, with 3 bases between. Per germline, CDR1 SGHNT and CDR2 YENEEA. This CDR3 is built from 12 residues. V usage is TRBV11-3 and J usage is TRBJ2-2; D gene unclear. This clonotype originated in an adult who received the AZD1222 COVID-19 vaccine. Here the sequenced sample was peripheral blood, taken 28 days after the second AZD1222 dose. CDR3 DNA sequence: TGTGCCAGCAGCCTCAACACCGGGGAGCTGTTTTTT. This sequence encodes CASSLNTGELFF.